This T cell receptor beta chain is drawn from a study of blood T cell repertoires in COVID-19. Turning to the study itself: The origin of the acute and convalescent COVID-19 samples was the United States, Italy and Spain.

The method was immunoSEQ multiplex PCR; TCRdb's version includes in-frame clones alone and lacks a portion of them. The data show 200,000 to 300,000 clones, approximately 84% seen once. This CDR3 comprises 12 residues. V dropped 7 bases and J dropped 5; count of bases not matched to a gene: 5. CDR1 SQVTM and CDR2 ANQGSEA come from the germline V gene. Sequencing was done on a sample of peripheral blood. The clonotype comes from a man in his fifties or sixties with acute or convalescent COVID-19. This chain uses TRBV29-1 with TRBJ2-5; TRBD1 agrees at 9 bases. The CDR3 is CSGGQGIETQYF. In DNA, the CDR3 is TGCAGCGGTGGACAGGGGATCGAGACCCAGTACTTC.